The source of this T cell receptor beta chain is a study of CD8+ T cells in alopecia areata. The CDR3 consists of 13 residues. The germline gives CDR1 SGHAT, CDR2 FQNNGV. V was pared by 3 bases and J by 5 bases, with 8 bases between. The sequencing template was cDNA reverse transcribed from extracted RNA. Assay used: immunoSEQ multiplex PCR; TCRdb lists only in-frame clones, some missing. The top ten hold 45% to 60% of the sample, which has about 64,000 clones, roughly 45% seen once. The sequence was obtained from a human donor with alopecia areata. Sequenced input: NKG2D-low CD8+ T cells sorted from blood. The chain uses TRBV11-2 and TRBJ2-1; no clear D. The DNA for the CDR3 is TGTGCCAGCAGCTTTGGTCCGAACAATGAGCAGTTCTTC. Protein sequence: CASSFGPNNEQFF.